The T cell receptor (beta chain) under discussion was sequenced for a study of T cell repertoires in cytomegalovirus infection. Study context: Public TCR beta signatures marked donors with CMV infection and the matching HLA.

This clonotype was detected only a few times. As yet, its antigen is unknown. Each CDR3 protein gets one entry after TCRdb re-called the reads with MiXCR. The profile shows hundreds of thousands of distinct CDR3 sequences, roughly 42% of them singletons. CDR3 length equals 14 residues. Germline V gives CDR1 MGHRA, CDR2 YSYEKL. V was trimmed by 4 bases and J by 8 bases, leaving 14 bases between them. The sequence was obtained from a human donor in good health (CMV status not recorded). Some clones in this sample may be carry-over from other donors' samples. The chain carries TRBV4-1 and TRBJ1-4, with TRBD1 as a possible D gene (6 bases). Source: cultured PBMCs, taken from culture after CMV antigen stimulation. The CDR3 loop is CASSRTGSAEKLFF. The CDR3, as DNA: TGCGCCAGCAGCCGTACAGGGTCGGCCGAAAAACTGTTTTTT.